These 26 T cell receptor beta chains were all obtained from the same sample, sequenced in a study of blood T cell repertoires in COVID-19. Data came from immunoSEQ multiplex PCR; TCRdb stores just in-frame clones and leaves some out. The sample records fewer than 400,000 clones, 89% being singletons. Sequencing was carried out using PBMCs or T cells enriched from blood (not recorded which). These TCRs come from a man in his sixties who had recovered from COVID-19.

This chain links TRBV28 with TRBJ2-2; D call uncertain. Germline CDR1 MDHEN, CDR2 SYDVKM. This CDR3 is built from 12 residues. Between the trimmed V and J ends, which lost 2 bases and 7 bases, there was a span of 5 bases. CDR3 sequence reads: CASSLSFGELFF. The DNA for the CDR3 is TGTGCCAGCAGTTTAAGCTTCGGGGAGCTGTTTTTT.

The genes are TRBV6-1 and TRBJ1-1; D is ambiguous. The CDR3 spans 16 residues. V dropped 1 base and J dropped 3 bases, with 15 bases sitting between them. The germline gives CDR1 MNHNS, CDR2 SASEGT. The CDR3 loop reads CASSEVDPQRDTEAFF. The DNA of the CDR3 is TGTGCCAGCAGTGAAGTAGACCCCCAGAGGGACACTGAAGCTTTCTTT.

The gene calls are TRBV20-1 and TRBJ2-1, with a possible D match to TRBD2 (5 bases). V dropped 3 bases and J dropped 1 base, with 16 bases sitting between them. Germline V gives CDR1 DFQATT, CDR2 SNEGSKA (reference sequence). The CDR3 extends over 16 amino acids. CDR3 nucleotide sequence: TGCAGTGCTAGTAGGTCGGGGTTGGGATCCTACAATGAGCAGTTCTTC. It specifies CSASRSGLGSYNEQFF.

Here the CDR3 reads CASSLQPGRLSGTFF. Here the CDR3 DNA reads TGTGCCAGCAGTTTACAACCCGGCCGGCTTTCCGGGACTTTCTTT. The chain employs TRBV27 and TRBJ1-1; no definite D call. The CDR3 length is 15 residues. Per the germline V gene, CDR1 is MNHEY and CDR2 is SMNVEV (reference sequence). Trimming pared 2 bases from V and 12 bases from J, leaving 22 bases between.

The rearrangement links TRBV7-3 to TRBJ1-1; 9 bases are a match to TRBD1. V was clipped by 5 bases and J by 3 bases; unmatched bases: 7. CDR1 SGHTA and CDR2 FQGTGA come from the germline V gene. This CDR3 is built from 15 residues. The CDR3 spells CASSLVGQGYTEAFF. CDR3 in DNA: TGTGCCAGCAGCCTGGTGGGACAGGGTTACACTGAAGCTTTCTTT.

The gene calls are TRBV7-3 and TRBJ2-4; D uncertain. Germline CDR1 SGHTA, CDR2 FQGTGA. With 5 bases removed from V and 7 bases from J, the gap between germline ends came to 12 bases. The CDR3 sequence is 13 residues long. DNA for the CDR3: TGTGCCAGCAGCGCTGCGCCGGTGAACATTCAGTACTTC. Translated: CASSAAPVNIQYF.

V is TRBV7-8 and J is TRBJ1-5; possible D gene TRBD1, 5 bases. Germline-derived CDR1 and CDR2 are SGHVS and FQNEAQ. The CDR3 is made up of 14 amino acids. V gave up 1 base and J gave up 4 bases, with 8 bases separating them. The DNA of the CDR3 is TGTGCCAGCAGCTTAGTGGGACTTAATCAGCCCCAGCATTTT. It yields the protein CASSLVGLNQPQHF.

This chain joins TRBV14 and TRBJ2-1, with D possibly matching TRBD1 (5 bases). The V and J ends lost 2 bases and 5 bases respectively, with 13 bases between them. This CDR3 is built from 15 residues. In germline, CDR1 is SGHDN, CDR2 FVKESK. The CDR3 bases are TGTGCCAGCAGCCAATTTACAGGACGGGACAATGAGCAGTTCTTC. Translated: CASSQFTGRDNEQFF. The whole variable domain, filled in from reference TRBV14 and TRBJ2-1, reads EAGVTQFPSHSVIEKGQTVTLRCDPISGHDNLYWYRRVMGKEIKFLLHFVKESKQDESGMPNNRFLAERTGGTYSTLKVQPAELEDSGVYFCASSQFTGRDNEQFFGPGTRLTVL.

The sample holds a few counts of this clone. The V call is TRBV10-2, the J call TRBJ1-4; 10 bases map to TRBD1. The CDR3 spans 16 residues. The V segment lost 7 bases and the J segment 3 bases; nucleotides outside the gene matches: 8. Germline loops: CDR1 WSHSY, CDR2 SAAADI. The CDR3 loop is CASKDRGGSSNEKLFF. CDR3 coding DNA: TGCGCCAGCAAGGACAGGGGGGGCTCCTCTAATGAAAAACTGTTTTTT.

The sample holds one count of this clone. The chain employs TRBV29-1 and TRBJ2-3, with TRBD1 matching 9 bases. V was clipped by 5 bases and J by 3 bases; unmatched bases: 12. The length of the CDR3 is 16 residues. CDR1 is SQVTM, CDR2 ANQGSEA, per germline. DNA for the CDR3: TGCAGCGTTCTGAGACAGGGGGTAAGGGGGACAGATACGCAGTATTTT. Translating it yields CSVLRQGVRGTDTQYF.

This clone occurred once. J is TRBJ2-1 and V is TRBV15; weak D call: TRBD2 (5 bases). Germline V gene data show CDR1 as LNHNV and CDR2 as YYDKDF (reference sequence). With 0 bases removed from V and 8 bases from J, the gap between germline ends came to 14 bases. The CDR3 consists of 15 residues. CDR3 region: CATSRERARADEQFF. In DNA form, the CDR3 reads TGTGCCACCAGCAGAGAGAGGGCCCGCGCCGATGAGCAGTTCTTC.

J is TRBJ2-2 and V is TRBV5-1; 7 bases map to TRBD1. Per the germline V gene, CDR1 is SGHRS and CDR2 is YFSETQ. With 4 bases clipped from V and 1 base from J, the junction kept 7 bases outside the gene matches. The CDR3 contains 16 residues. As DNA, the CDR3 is TGCGCCAGCAGCGTCGACAGGGATGGGAACACCGGGGAGCTGTTTTTT. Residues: CASSVDRDGNTGELFF.

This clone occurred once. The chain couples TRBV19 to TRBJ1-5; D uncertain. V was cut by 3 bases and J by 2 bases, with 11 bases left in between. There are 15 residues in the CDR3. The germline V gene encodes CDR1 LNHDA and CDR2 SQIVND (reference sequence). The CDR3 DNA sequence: TGTGCCAGTAGTATTCGAGGGTTTGGCAATCAGCCCCAGCATTTT. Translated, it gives CASSIRGFGNQPQHF.

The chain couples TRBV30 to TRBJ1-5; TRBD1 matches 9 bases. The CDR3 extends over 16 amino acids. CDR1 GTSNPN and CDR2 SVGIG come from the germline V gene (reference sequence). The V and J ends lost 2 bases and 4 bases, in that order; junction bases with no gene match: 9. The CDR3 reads CAWSLLAQGANQPQHF. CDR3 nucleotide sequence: TGTGCCTGGAGTCTCCTCGCACAGGGGGCGAATCAGCCCCAGCATTTT.

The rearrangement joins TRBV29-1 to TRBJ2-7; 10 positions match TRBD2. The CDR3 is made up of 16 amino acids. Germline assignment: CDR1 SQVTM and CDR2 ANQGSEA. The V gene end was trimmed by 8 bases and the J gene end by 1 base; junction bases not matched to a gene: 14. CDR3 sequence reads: CSTRTSGIRGSYEQYF. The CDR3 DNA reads TGCAGCACGAGGACTAGCGGAATAAGAGGGTCCTACGAGCAGTACTTC.

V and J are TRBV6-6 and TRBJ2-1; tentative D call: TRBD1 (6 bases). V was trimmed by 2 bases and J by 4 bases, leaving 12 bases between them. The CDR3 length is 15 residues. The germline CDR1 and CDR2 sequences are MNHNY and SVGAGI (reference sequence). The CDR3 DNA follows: TGTGCCAGCAGTTACCGCAGGGGAGAATACAATGAGCAGTTCTTC. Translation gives CASSYRRGEYNEQFF.

CDR3 coding DNA: TGTGCCAGCAGTTTAACGGGGGTAACGGGAGCTTTCTTT. Its protein is CASSLTGVTGAFF. The chain has TRBV12-3 or TRBV12-4 and TRBJ1-1, with D possibly being TRBD1 (5 bases). The CDR3 loop spans 13 amino acids. Trimming removed 2 bases at V and 10 bases at J, with 14 bases between.

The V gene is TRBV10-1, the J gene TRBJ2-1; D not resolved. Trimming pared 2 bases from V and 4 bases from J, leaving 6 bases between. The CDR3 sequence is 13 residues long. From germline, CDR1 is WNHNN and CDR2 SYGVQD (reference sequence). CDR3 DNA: TGCGCCAGCAGTGAGCCAATTTACAATGAGCAGTTCTTC. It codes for CASSEPIYNEQFF.

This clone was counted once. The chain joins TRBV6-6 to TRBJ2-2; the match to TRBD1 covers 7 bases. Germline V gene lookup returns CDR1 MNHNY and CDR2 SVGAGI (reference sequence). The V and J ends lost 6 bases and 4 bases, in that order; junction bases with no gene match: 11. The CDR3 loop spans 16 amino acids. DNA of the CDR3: TGTGCCAGCAGAACGCCGGGACAGAGACTCACCGGGGAGCTGTTTTTT. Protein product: CASRTPGQRLTGELFF.

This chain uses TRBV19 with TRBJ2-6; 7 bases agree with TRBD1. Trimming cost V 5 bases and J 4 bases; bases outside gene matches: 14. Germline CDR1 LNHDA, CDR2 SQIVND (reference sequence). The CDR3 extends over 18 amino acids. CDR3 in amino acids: CASSQGRGWISGANVLTF. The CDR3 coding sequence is TGTGCCAGTAGTCAGGGCAGGGGGTGGATCTCCGGGGCCAACGTCCTGACTTTC.

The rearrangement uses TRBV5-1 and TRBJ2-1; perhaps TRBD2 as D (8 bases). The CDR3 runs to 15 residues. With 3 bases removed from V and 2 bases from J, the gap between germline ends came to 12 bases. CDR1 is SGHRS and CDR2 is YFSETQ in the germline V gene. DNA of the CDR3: TGCGCCAGCAGCTCGGGAGGGGGCGCCTACAATGAGCAGTTCTTC. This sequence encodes CASSSGGGAYNEQFF.

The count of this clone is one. CDR3 bases: TGTGCCAGCAGCCCCGGGACAGGGGCGTCAATGAACACTGAAGCTTTCTTT. Amino acids: CASSPGTGASMNTEAFF. The genes are TRBV28 and TRBJ1-1; 10 nucleotides match TRBD1. Germline V CDR1 and CDR2: MDHEN, SYDVKM. V gave up 6 bases and J gave up 0 bases; unmatched junction bases: 10. This CDR3 has 17 amino acids.

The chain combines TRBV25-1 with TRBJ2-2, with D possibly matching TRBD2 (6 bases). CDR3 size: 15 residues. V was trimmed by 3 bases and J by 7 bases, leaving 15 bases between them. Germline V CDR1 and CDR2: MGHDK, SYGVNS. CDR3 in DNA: TGTGCCAGCAGTGAGGGCGGGACGTTACACGGGGAGCTGTTTTTT. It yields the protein CASSEGGTLHGELFF.

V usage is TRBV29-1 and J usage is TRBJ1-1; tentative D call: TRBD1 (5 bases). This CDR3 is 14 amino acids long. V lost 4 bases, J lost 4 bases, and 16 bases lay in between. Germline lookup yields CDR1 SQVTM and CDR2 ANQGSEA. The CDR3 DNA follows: TGCAGCGTTGCCAGCGGAGGGGTCGGCACTGAAGCTTTCTTT. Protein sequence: CSVASGGVGTEAFF.

CDR3 DNA sequence: TGTGCCAGCAGCTCGTTGTCGGTTAGCGGCAATTCCTACAATGAGCAGTTCTTC. The encoded protein is CASSSLSVSGNSYNEQFF. J is TRBJ2-1 and V is TRBV7-2; maybe TRBD2 (6 bases). Trimming took 4 bases from V and 1 from J, leaving 20 bases between them. The CDR3 is 18 residues long. Germline V CDR1 and CDR2: SGHTA, FQGNSA.

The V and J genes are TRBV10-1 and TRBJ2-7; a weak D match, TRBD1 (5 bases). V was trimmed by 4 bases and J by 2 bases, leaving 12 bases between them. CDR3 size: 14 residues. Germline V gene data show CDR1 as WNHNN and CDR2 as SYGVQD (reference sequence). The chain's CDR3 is CASSAARAPYEQYF. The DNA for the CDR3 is TGCGCCAGCAGTGCAGCCAGGGCCCCCTACGAGCAGTACTTC.